This TCR beta chain was sequenced for a study of blood T cell repertoires in COVID-19. Cohort placement rested on clinical history that participants reported themselves. This CDR3 has 14 residues. V lost 0 bases and J lost 1, with 7 bases in between. The germline V gene has CDR1 SGHRS and CDR2 YFSETQ. Using immunoSEQ multiplex PCR, the repertoire was profiled, and TCRdb retains in-frame clones only, with some absent. Altogether fewer than 300,000 clones are present, 75% to 90% being singletons, with the ten largest covering 2.5% to 3%. The sample consisted of PBMCs or T cells enriched from blood (not recorded which). This clonotype originated in a woman aged 50 to 65 who had recovered from COVID-19. The chain carries TRBV5-1 and TRBJ2-5; D not certain. CDR3 coding DNA: TGCGCCAGCAGCTTGGTTCCGTTCCAAGAGACCCAGTACTTC. As protein: CASSLVPFQETQYF.